This T cell receptor beta chain was identified during a study of cytomegalovirus exposure and HLA in healthy donors. PCR was performed using 60 Vbeta and 13 Jbeta primers. Assay used: immunoSEQ multiplex PCR; TCRdb lists only in-frame clones, some missing. Recorded here are some 51,000 clones; the top ten clones represent 20% to 30%. The germline V gene encodes CDR1 MDHEN and CDR2 SYDVKM. J lost 0 bases, V lost 2 bases, and 7 bases had no gene match. The CDR3 contains 19 residues. This clonotype was sampled from a man in his forties in good health and CMV-seropositive. Source material: PBMCs. The V call is TRBV28, the J call TRBJ2-6, with 10 bases aligning to TRBD2. The CDR3 DNA follows: TGTGCCAGCAGTTTAACGGTAGCGGGGGGTTTCTCTGGGGCCAACGTCCTGACTTTC. It is translated as CASSLTVAGGFSGANVLTF. Drawing the rest from reference TRBV28 and TRBJ2-6, the complete variable domain is DVKVTQSSRYLVKRTGEKVFLECVQDMDHENMFWYRQDPGLGLRLIYFSYDVKMKEKGDIPEGYSVSREKKERFSLILESASTNQTSMYLCASSLTVAGGFSGANVLTFGAGSRLTVL.